A selection of T cell receptor beta chains follows, all from one sample in a study of T-cell reconstitution after alpha-beta-depleted transplantation in children. One entry per CDR3 protein results from TCRdb running MiXCR on the PCR reads. The sample has roughly 790,000 distinct CDR3 sequences, under 20% seen once; the top ten hold under 6%. Sample: PBMCs, mostly from graft donor cells, taken 360 days after TCRalphabeta/CD19-depleted stem cell transplant. These receptors originate from a male patient younger than 18 who had a stem cell transplant for acute lymphoblastic leukemia, so the T cells may come from the graft donor. CDR3s include the opening cysteine and the closing phenylalanine or tryptophan.

v_call,j_call,cdr3_aa
TRBV7-8,TRBJ2-5,CASSPRTSGRVETQYF
TRBV15,TRBJ2-2,CATSREALNPRELFF
TRBV19,TRBJ1-1,CATTFGQGGAFF
TRBV12-3/TRBV12-4,TRBJ2-4,CASSLALRYLGAKNIQYF
TRBV5-5,TRBJ2-5,CASSLVSSLIETQYF
TRBV24-1,TRBJ1-2,CATRVAHGTGFYGYTF
TRBV5-1,TRBJ1-6,CASSLAGGSYNSPLHF
TRBV15,TRBJ2-7,CATSRDRIPYSYEQYF
TRBV5-1,TRBJ2-7,CASRSRQTQYF
TRBV20-1,TRBJ1-5,CSARGMGNQPQHF
TRBV25-1,TRBJ1-2,CASSDWGLLYGYTF
TRBV7-8,TRBJ2-3,CASSLPDRGWDTQYF
TRBV24-1,TRBJ2-3,CATSDPGATDTQYF
TRBV12-3/TRBV12-4,TRBJ2-3,CAGTPSPGTVADTQYF
TRBV11-2,TRBJ2-3,CASSPRTSGRDTQYF
TRBV7-6,TRBJ2-1,CASSPALVYNEQFF
TRBV7-9,TRBJ1-4,CASSLRGNGGEKLFF
TRBV7-2,TRBJ2-3,CASSSRRAGDTQYF
TRBV7-3,TRBJ2-5,CASSHSGGDQYF
TRBV12-3/TRBV12-4,TRBJ2-3,CASSPWDPKEYF